This T cell receptor beta chain was retrieved from a study of CD8+ T cells in alopecia areata. Study context: Tofacitinib treatment spanned 6 to 18 months, with 6 months off drug afterward. The investigators scored severity in treated patients by the percentage of affected scalp area.

RNA, once extracted, was reverse transcribed into cDNA for use as the sequencing template. The protocol was immunoSEQ multiplex PCR, while the TCRdb copy is restricted to in-frame clones and leaves out a portion. The sample lists over 95,000 clones, less than 60% occurring once. Overall study findings and caveats: Relative to normal scalp, lesional scalp, especially alopecia totalis/universalis, showed higher clonality.

A word on this clone: As yet, its antigen is unknown.

Sample treatment: oral pan-JAK inhibitor, 5-10 mg twice daily. The source material was CD4+ T cells sorted from blood, sampled at week 24, from a patient treated with tofacitinib. The receptor was derived from a human donor with alopecia areata.

This chain's CDR3 is CASMIQGTNSPLHF. DNA for the CDR3: TGTGCCAGCATGATACAGGGGACGAATTCACCCCTCCACTTT. The chain combines TRBV25-1 with TRBJ1-6, with 7 bases aligning to TRBD1. Per germline, CDR1 MGHDK and CDR2 SYGVNS. Germline trimming cut 7 bases from V and 7 bases from J; bases unmatched to any gene: 7. The CDR3 sequence is 14 residues long.